This TCR beta chain was retrieved from a study of blood T cell repertoires in COVID-19. Whole-study context: Sites across the United States, Italy and Spain contributed samples from acute and convalescent COVID-19. From T cells, B-cell-depleted T cells, or PBMCs came the material, which was cDNA or gDNA.

For this clone: Other DNA sequences within the sample encode an identical CDR3.

Method: immunoSEQ multiplex PCR; TCRdb's copy keeps in-frame clones and lacks some. The sample holds around 60,000 clones; roughly 88% are singletons and the top ten take 3.9%. Sequencing was done on a sample of peripheral blood. The receptor was derived from a man aged 70-80 years with acute or convalescent COVID-19.

This CDR3 reads CASSLDRARTDTQYF. CDR3 nucleotides: TGCGCCAGCAGCTTGGACAGGGCTCGGACAGATACGCAGTATTTT. The chain couples TRBV5-1 to TRBJ2-3; tentatively, D is TRBD1 (6 bases). The CDR3 has 15 amino acids. Trimming left V 0 bases short and J 3 bases short, with 11 bases between. The germline CDR1 and CDR2 sequences are SGHRS and YFSETQ.